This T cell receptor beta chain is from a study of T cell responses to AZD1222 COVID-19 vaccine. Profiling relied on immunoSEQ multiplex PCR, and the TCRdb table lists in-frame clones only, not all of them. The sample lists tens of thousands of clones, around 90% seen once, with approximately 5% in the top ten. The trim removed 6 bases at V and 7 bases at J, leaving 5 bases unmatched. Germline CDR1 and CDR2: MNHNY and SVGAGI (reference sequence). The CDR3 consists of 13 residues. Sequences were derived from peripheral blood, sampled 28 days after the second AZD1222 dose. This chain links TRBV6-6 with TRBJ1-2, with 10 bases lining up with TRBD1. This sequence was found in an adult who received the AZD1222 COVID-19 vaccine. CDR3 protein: CASRAGQGGGYTF. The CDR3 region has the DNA TGTGCCAGCAGAGCCGGACAGGGGGGTGGCTACACCTTC.